These 12 T cell receptor beta chains share one sample of origin, sequenced in a study of regulatory T cells in long-lasting Graves disease. Arm-PCR with iRepertoire HTBI primers amplified the CDR3 regions for these TCR beta libraries. One entry per CDR3 protein results from TCRdb running MiXCR on the multiplex PCR reads. The repertoire has 560,000 or so distinct CDR3 sequences, more than 15% of them found once; the top ten carry around 13%. Time point indicated: newly diagnosed GD, antithyroid drugs for less than 3 months. Researchers made the TCR library from RNA that was extracted from PBMCs. Another study also made use of these data, one on T cells in Graves' hyperthyroidism and ophthalmopathy.

The input for sequencing was peripheral blood mononuclear cells (PBMCs), taken at new diagnosis, from a patient treated with antithyroid drugs. These receptors originate from a man aged 18 to 29 with Graves disease.

The CDR3 DNA sequence: TGTGCCAGTAGTAAATGGACTAGCGGGAGAGTGAATGAGCAGTTCTTC. It is translated as CASSKWTSGRVNEQFF. This chain uses TRBV19 with TRBJ2-1, with 13 positions matching TRBD2. This CDR3 is 16 amino acids long. V lost 4 bases to trimming and J lost 7 bases; unmatched junction nucleotides: 7. Germline assignment: CDR1 LNHDA and CDR2 SQIVND (reference sequence).

The J gene is TRBJ1-1, the V gene TRBV7-9, with 8 bases identical to TRBD1. The CDR3 is 15 residues long. Trimming cost V 3 bases and J 1 base; bases outside gene matches: 4. CDR1 and CDR2 (germline): SEHNR, FQNEAQ (reference sequence). This chain's CDR3 is CASSFPGTGNTEAFF. DNA for the CDR3: TGTGCCAGCAGCTTTCCCGGGACAGGGAACACTGAAGCTTTCTTT.

This clonotype was recorded only once. Here the CDR3 omits its conserved ending phenylalanine or tryptophan, so a read error is the likely source. This rearrangement joins TRBV5-4 to TRBJ2-5, with D tentatively TRBD2 (6 bases). This CDR3 is built from 14 residues. Between the trimmed V and J ends, which lost 3 bases and 1 base, there was a span of 10 bases. CDR1 is SGHNT and CDR2 is YYREEE in the germline V gene (reference sequence). CDR3 DNA: TGTGCCAGCAGCTCTCCTAGCGTCCAAGAGACCCAGTACCTC. It specifies CASSSPSVQETQYL.

This clonotype was seen ten or more times. The chain couples TRBV5-1 to TRBJ2-1; D tentatively fits TRBD1 or TRBD2 (6 bases each). Deletions cut 7 bases from V and 9 bases from J, with 23 bases between. The CDR3 spans 15 residues. CDR1 is SGHRS and CDR2 is YFSETQ in the germline V gene. The CDR3 nucleotides are TGCGCCAGCCGACGTGGGGGCGGCGGGGTCGGTGAGCAGTTCTTC. Residues: CASRRGGGGVGEQFF. Full variable domain (outside the CDR3, taken from reference TRBV5-1 and TRBJ2-1): KAGVTQTPRYLIKTRGQQVTLSCSPISGHRSVSWYQQTPGQGLQFLFEYFSETQRNKGNFPGRFSGRQFSNSRSEMNVSTLELGDSALYLCASRRGGGGVGEQFFGPGTRLTVL.

This clonotype was seen repeatedly, ten times or more. The chain employs TRBV6-1 and TRBJ2-5; D remains unclear. Trimming left V 5 bases short and J 4 bases short, with 11 bases between. CDR1 is MNHNS and CDR2 is SASEGT in the germline V gene. CDR3 length: 13 amino acids. The CDR3 loop is CASSPAMRETQYF. CDR3 in DNA: TGTGCCAGCAGTCCCGCAATGAGAGAGACCCAGTACTTC.

At least ten counts were recorded for this clonotype. J is TRBJ1-1 and V is TRBV7-8, with D possibly TRBD1 on 5 matching bases. V was cut by 8 bases and J by 0 bases, with 10 bases left in between. The germline V gene encodes CDR1 SGHVS and CDR2 FQNEAQ. This CDR3 comprises 13 residues. The CDR3 coding sequence is TGTGCCAGCCGCCTGGGGGTGAACACTGAAGCTTTCTTT. Its protein is CASRLGVNTEAFF.

The sample holds many counts of this clonotype. This rearrangement joins TRBV18 to TRBJ2-3; D is possibly TRBD1 (6 bases). V was pared by 8 bases and J by 0 bases, with 15 bases between. Germline lookup yields CDR1 KGHSH and CDR2 LQKENI. The CDR3 has 15 amino acids. This CDR3 reads CASRNQGSSTDTQYF. CDR3 in DNA: TGTGCCAGCCGAAATCAGGGGTCTAGCACAGATACGCAGTATTTT.

This clonotype occurred many times. The chain is built from TRBV20-1 and TRBJ2-2; D is ambiguous. The V gene's germline CDR1 is DFQATT and CDR2 SNEGSKA (reference sequence). Trimming removed 3 bases from V and 6 bases from J, with 5 bases in between. The CDR3 is 11 amino acids. In DNA, the CDR3 is TGCAGTGCTAGTGCGGCCGGGGAGCTGTTTTTT. This encodes CSASAAGELFF.

This clonotype was observed a few times. V is TRBV18 and J is TRBJ2-3, with 14 nucleotides matching TRBD2. Unmatched junction bases numbered 6, after V lost 3 bases and J lost 4 bases. CDR3 length: 17 residues. CDR1 is KGHSH, CDR2 LQKENI, per germline. The CDR3 DNA reads as TGTGCCAGCTCACCTCCGACTAGCGGGAGGGGTGCAGATACGCAGTATTTT. Encoded protein: CASSPPTSGRGADTQYF.

The table lists this clonotype with a few counts. The chain carries TRBV5-1 and TRBJ2-2; 8 bases are shared with TRBD1. CDR3 size: 14 residues. Germline CDR1 SGHRS, CDR2 YFSETQ. Trimming removed 4 bases from V and 6 bases from J; junction bases left unmatched: 5. CDR3 nucleotides: TGCGCCAGCAGCCCGGGACAGGCTTCCGGGGAGCTGTTTTTT. As protein: CASSPGQASGELFF.

There are a few counts of this clonotype. J is TRBJ2-2 and V is TRBV19, with a possible D match to TRBD1 (6 bases). The CDR3 length is 15 residues. Germline V lookup: CDR1 LNHDA, CDR2 SQIVND (reference sequence). Trimming shortened V by 5 bases and J by 5 bases, and 15 bases separated the two germline ends. CDR3: CASSLTHTGTGELFF. In DNA, the CDR3 is TGTGCCAGTAGTCTGACCCATACAGGGACCGGGGAGCTGTTTTTT. Variable domain in full (rest from reference TRBV19 and TRBJ2-2): DGGITQSPKYLFRKEGQNVTLSCEQNLNHDAMYWYRQDPGQGLRLIYYSQIVNDFQKGDIAEGYSVSREKKESFPLTVTSAQKNPTAFYLCASSLTHTGTGELFFGEGSRLTVL.

Comment on this clonotype: One base away lies a much larger clone, so this may be a sequencing read error. This is likely a read error, given that the CDR3 carries no conserved phenylalanine or tryptophan at its end. The chain employs TRBV28 and TRBJ1-2, with D perhaps TRBD1 (5 bases). The V end lost 4 bases, the J end lost 7 bases, and 13 bases lay between the germline ends. This CDR3 has 13 residues. Looked up from germline, CDR1 is MDHEN and CDR2 is SYDVKM. The CDR3 coding sequence is TGTGCCAGCAGTTCGGGACGGAACGCTGGCTACACCCTC. Its protein is CASSSGRNAGYTL.